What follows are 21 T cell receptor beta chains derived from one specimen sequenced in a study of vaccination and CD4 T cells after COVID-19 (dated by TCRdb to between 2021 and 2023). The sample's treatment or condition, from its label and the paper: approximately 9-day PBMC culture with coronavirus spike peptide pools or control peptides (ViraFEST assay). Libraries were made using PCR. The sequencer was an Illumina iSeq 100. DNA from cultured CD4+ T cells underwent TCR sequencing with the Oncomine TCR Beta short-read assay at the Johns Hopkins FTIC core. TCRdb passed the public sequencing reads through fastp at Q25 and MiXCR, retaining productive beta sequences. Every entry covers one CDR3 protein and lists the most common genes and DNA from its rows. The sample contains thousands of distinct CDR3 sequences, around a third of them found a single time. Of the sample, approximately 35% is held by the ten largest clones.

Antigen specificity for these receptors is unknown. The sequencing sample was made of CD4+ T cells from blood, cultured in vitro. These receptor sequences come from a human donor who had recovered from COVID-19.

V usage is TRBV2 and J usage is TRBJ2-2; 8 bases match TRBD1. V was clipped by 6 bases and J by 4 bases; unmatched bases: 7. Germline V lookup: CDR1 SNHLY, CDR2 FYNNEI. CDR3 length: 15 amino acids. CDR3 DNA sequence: TGTGCCAGCAGGGACAGGGATCATTCCACCGGGGAGCTGTTTTTT. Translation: CASRDRDHSTGELFF.

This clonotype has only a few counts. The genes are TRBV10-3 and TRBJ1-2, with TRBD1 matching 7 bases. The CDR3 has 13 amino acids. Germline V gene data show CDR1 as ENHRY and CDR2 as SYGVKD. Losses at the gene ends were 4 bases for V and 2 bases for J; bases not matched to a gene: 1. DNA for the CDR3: TGTGCCATCAGTGGGGACAGAAACTATGGCTACACCTTC. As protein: CAISGDRNYGYTF.

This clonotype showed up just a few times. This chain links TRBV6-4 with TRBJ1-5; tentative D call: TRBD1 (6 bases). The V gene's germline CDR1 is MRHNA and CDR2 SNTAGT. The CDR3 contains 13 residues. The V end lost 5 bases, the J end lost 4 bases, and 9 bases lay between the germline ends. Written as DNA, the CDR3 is TGTGCCAGCAGTCAGGGGAGTAATCAGCCCCAGCATTTT. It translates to CASSQGSNQPQHF.

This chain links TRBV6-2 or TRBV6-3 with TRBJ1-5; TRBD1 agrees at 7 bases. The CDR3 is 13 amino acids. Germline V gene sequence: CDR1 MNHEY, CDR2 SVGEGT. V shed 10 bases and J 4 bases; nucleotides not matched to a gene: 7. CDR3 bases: TGTGCCACTAAGACAGGGTCGAATCAGCCCCAGCATTTT. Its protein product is CATKTGSNQPQHF.

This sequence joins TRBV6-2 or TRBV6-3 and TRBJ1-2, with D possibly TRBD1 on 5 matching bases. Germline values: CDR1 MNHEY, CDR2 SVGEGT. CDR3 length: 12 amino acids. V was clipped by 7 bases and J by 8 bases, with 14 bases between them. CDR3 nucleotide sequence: TGTGCCAGCACCCCTCGGGGGAGAGGCTACACCTTC. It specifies CASTPRGRGYTF.

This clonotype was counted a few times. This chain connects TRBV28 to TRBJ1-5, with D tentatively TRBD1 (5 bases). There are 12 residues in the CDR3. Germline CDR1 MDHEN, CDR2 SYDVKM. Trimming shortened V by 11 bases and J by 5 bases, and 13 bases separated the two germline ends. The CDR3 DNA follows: TGTGCCGCCCTGGCGGGGGATCAGCCCCAGCATTTT. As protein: CAALAGDQPQHF.

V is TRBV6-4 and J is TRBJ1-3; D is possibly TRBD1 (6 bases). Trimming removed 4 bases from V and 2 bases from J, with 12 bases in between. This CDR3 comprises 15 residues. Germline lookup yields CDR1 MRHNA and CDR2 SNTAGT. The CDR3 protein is CASSALTGTGNTIYF. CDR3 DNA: TGTGCCAGCAGTGCGCTGACAGGAACTGGAAACACCATATATTTT.

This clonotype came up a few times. The CDR3 here is CASNRDGGNQPQHF. CDR3 nucleotide sequence: TGTGCCAGTAATAGGGATGGGGGAAATCAGCCCCAGCATTTT. This chain joins TRBV6-2 or TRBV6-3 and TRBJ1-5; the D gene is possibly TRBD1 (5 bases). CDR3 size: 14 residues. V was pared by 9 bases and J by 4 bases, with 16 bases between. Germline CDR1 MNHEY, CDR2 SVGEGT.

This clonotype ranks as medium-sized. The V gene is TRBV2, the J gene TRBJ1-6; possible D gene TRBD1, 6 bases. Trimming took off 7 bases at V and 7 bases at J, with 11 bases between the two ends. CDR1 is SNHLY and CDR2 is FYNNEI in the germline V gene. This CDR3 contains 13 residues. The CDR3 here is CASKHRENSPLHF. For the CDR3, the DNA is TGTGCCAGCAAGCACAGGGAAAATTCACCCCTCCACTTT.

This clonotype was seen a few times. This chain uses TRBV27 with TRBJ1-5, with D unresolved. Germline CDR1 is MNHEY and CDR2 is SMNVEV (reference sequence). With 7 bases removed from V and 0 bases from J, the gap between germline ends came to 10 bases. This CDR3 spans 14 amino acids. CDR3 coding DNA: TGTGCCAGCAACCCCGGGTTTAGCAATCAGCCCCAGCATTTT. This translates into CASNPGFSNQPQHF.

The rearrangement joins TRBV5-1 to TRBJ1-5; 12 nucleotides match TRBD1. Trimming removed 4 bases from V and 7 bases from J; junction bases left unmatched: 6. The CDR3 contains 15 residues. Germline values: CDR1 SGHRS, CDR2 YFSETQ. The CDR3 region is CASSPGTGGVQPQHF. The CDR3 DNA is TGCGCCAGCAGCCCCGGGACAGGGGGCGTGCAGCCCCAGCATTTT.

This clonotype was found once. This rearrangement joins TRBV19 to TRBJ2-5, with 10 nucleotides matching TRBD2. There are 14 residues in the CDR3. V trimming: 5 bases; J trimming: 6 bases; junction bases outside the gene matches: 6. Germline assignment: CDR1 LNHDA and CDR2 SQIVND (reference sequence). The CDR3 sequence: CASSVSSGSKTQYF. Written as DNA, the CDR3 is TGTGCCAGTAGTGTATCTAGCGGGAGTAAGACCCAGTACTTC. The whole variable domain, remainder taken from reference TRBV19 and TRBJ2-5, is DGGITQSPKYLFRKEGQNVTLSCEQNLNHDAMYWYRQDPGQGLRLIYYSQIVNDFQKGDIAEGYSVSREKKESFPLTVTSAQKNPTAFYLCASSVSSGSKTQYFGPGTRLLVL.

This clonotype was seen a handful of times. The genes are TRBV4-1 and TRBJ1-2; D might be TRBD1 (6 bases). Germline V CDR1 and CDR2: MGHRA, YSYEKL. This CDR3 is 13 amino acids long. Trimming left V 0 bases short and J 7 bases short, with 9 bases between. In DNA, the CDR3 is TGCGCCAGCAGCCAAGATTTCAGGGGTGGCTACACCTTC. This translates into CASSQDFRGGYTF.

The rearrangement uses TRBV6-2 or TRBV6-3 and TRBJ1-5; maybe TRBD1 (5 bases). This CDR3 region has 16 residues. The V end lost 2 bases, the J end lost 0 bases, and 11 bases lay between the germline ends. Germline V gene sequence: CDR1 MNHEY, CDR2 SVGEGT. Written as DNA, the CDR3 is TGTGCCAGCAGTTACAGGGGCAGCTATAGCAATCAGCCCCAGCATTTT. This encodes CASSYRGSYSNQPQHF.

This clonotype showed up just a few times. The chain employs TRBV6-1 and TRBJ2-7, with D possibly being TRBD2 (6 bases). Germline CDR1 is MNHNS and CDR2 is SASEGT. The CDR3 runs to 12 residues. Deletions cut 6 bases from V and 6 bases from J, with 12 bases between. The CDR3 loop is CASSRTGAEQYF. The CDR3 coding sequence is TGTGCCAGCAGCCGGACGGGAGCCGAGCAGTACTTC.

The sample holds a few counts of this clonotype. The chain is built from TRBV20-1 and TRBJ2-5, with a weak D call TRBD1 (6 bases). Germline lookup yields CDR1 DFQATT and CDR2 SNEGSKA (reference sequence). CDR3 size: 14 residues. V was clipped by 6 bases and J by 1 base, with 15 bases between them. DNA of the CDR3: TGCAGTGCCACCGGGCAGGGGTCCCAAGAGACCCAGTACTTC. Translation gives CSATGQGSQETQYF.

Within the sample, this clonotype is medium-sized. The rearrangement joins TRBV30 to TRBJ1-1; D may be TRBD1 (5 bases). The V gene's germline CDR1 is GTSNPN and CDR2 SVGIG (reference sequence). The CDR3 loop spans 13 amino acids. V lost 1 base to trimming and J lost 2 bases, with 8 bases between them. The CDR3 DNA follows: TGTGCCTGGAGTGGGGGCTTTAACACTGAAGCTTTCTTT. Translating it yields CAWSGGFNTEAFF.

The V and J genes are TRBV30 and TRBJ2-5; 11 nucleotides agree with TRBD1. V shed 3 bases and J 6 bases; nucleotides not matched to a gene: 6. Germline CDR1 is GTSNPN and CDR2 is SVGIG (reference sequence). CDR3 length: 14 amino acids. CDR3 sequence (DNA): TGTGCCTGGAGGCATGGACAGGGGGCGAAGACCCAGTACTTC. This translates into CAWRHGQGAKTQYF.

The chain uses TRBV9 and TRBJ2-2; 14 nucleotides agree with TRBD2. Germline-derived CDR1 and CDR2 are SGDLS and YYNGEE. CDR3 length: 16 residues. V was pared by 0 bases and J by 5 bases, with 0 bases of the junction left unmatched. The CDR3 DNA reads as TGTGCCAGCAGCGTAGGACTAGCGGGGGGGACCGGGGAGCTGTTTTTT. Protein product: CASSVGLAGGTGELFF.

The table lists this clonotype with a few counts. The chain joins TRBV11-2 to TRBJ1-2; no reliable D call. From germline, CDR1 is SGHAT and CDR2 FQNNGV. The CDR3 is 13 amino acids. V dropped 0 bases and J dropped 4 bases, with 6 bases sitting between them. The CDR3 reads CASSLEAGYGYTF. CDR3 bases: TGTGCCAGCAGCTTAGAGGCTGGCTATGGCTACACCTTC.

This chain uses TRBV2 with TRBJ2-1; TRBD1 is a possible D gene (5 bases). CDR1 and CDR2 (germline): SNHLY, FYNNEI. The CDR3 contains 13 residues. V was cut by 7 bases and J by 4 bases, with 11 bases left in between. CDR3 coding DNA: TGTGCCAGCAAAGCCAGGGTTTACAATGAGCAGTTCTTC. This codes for CASKARVYNEQFF.